Sequencing of this TCR beta chain was carried out in a study of blood T cells in healthy people across ages. In the study overall: Template switching caught about one barcoded beta molecule for each two T cells.

Alongside a J-beta primer mix, a sample-barcoded 5' primer served in a second PCR lasting 7 to 11 cycles. One entry per CDR3 protein results from TCRdb running MiXCR on the 5' RACE reads. Found here are approximately 1.5 million distinct CDR3 sequences, roughly 43% of them singletons; the top ten hold roughly 3.7%. This sequence originates from a woman between 18 and 29 years old in good health. Sequencing input: blood.

The CDR3 region has the DNA TGTGCCAGCAGTTACTCCGGGACAGATAAGAATCAGCCCCAGCATTTT. Its protein product is CASSYSGTDKNQPQHF. The genes are TRBV6-6 and TRBJ1-5; TRBD1 aligns across 7 bases. The J segment lost 4 bases and the V segment lost 0 bases, leaving 6 bases of the junction unmatched. The germline CDR1 and CDR2 sequences are MNHNY and SVGAGI (reference sequence). There are 16 residues in the CDR3.